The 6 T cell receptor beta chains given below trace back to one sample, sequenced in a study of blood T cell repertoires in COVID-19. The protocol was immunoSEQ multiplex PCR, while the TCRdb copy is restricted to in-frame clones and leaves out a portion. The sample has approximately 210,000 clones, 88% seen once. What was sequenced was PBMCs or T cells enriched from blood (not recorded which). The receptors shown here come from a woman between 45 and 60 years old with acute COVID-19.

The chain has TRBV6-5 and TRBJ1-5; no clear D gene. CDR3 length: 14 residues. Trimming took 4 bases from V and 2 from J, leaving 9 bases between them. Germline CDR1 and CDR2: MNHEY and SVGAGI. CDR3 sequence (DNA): TGTGCCAGCAGTTTAGCGGATGGCAATCAGCCCCAGCATTTT. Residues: CASSLADGNQPQHF.

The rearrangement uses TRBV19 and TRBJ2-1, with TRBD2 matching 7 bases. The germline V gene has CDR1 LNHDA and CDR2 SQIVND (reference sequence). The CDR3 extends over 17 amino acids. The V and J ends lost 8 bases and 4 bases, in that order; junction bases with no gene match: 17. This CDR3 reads CASRGRGRRERYNEQFF. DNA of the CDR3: TGTGCCAGTCGGGGACGGGGAAGGCGGGAGAGGTACAATGAGCAGTTCTTC.

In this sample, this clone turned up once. The CDR3 DNA reads TGTGCCAGCAGTTTCCCCGGGACAGGGACAGAAAAACTGTTTTTT. Translated, it gives CASSFPGTGTEKLFF. The V gene is TRBV28, the J gene TRBJ1-4; TRBD1 matches 9 bases. The germline V gene has CDR1 MDHEN and CDR2 SYDVKM. The CDR3 is made up of 15 amino acids. Losses at the gene ends were 3 bases for V and 8 bases for J; bases not matched to a gene: 7.

The CDR3 bases are TGCGCCAGCAGCCGTAGACCCGGGACAGGGTCTTACTACGAGCAGTACTTC. Amino acids: CASSRRPGTGSYYEQYF. V usage is TRBV5-1 and J usage is TRBJ2-7; 9 bases are shared with TRBD1. Looked up from germline, CDR1 is SGHRS and CDR2 is YFSETQ. This CDR3 has 17 residues. The ends lost 4 bases at V and 3 bases at J; junction bases unmatched: 14. The whole variable domain, filled in from reference TRBV5-1 and TRBJ2-7, reads KAGVTQTPRYLIKTRGQQVTLSCSPISGHRSVSWYQQTPGQGLQFLFEYFSETQRNKGNFPGRFSGRQFSNSRSEMNVSTLELGDSALYLCASSRRPGTGSYYEQYFGPGTRLTVT.

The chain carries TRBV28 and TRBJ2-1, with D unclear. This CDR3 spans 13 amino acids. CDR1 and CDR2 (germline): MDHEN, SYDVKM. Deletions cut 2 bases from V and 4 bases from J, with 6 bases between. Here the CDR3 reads CASSLDSYNEQFF. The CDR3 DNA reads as TGTGCCAGCAGTTTAGACTCGTACAATGAGCAGTTCTTC.

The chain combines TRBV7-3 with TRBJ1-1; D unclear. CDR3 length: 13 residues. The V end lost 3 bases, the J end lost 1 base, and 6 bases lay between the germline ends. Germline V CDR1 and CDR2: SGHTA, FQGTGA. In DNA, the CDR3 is TGTGCCAGCAGCTTCCAACAGAACACTGAAGCTTTCTTT. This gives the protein CASSFQQNTEAFF.